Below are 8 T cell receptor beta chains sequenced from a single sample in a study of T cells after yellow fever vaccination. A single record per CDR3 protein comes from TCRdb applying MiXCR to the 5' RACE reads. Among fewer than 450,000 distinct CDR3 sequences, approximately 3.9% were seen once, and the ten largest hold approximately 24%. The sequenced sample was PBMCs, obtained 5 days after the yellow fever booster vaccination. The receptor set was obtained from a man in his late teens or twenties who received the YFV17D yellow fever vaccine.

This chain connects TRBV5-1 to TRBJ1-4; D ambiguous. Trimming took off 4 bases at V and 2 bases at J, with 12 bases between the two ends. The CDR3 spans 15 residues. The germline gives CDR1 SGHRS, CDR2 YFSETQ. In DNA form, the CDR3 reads TGCGCCAGCAGCCGGACGGGAGGGACTAATGAAAAACTGTTTTTT. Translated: CASSRTGGTNEKLFF.

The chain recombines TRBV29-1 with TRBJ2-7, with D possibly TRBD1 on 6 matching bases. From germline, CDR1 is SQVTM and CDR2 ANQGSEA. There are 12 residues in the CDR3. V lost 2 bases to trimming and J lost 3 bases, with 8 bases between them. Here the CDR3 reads CSVETGNYEQYV. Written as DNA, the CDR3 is TGCAGCGTTGAAACAGGGAACTACGAGCAGTACGTC.

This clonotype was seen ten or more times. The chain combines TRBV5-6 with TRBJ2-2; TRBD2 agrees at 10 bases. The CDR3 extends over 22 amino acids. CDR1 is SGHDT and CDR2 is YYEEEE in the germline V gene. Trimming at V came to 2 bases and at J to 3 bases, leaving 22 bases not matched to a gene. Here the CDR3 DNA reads TGTGCCAGCAGCTTCCTGGGACACCCGTGGAGCGGGGGGGCCGAGTACACCGGGGAGCTGTTTTTT. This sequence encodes CASSFLGHPWSGGAEYTGELFF.

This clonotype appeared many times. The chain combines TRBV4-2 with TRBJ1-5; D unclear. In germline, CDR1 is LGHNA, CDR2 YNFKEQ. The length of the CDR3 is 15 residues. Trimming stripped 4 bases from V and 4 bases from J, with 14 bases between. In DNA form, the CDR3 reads TGTGCCAGCAGCCGGATAGACGGCCCAAATCAGCCCCAGCATTTT. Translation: CASSRIDGPNQPQHF.

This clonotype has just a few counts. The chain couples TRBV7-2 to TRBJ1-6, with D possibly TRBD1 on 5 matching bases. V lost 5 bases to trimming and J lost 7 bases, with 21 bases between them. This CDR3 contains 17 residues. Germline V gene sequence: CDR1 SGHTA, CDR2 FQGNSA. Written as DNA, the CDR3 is TGTGCCAGCAGCATAGGGGACTTCCGGGCTTTAAATTCACCCCTCCACTTT. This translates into CASSIGDFRALNSPLHF.

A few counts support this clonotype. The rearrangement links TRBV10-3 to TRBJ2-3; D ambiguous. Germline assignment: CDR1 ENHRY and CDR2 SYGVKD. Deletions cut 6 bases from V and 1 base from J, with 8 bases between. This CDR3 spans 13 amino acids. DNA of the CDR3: TGTGCCATCAGAATAACAGGCACAGATACGCAGTATTTT. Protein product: CAIRITGTDTQYF.

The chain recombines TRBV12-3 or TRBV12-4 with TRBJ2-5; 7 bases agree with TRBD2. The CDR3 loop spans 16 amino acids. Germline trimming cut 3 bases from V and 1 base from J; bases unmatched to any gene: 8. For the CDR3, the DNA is TGTGCCAGCAGTTTGGGGGGGGTAGCGACCCAAGAGACCCAGTACTTC. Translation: CASSLGGVATQETQYF.

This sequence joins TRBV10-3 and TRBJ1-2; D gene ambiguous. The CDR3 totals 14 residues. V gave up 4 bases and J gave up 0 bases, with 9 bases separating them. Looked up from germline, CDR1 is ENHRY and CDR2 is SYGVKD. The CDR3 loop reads CAISVEIANYGYTF. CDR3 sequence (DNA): TGTGCCATCAGTGTAGAAATAGCTAACTATGGCTACACCTTC.